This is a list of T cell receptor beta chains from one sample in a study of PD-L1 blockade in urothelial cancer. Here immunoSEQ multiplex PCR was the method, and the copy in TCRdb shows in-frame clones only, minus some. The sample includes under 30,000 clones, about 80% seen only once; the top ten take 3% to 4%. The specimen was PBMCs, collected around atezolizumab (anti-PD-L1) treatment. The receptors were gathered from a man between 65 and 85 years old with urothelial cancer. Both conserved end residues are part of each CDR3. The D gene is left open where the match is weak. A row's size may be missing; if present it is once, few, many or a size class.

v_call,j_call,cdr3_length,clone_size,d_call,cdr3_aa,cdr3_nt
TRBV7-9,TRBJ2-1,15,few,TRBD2,CASSLLGGRGNEQFF,TGTGCCAGCAGCTTACTGGGCGGGAGAGGGAATGAGCAGTTCTTC
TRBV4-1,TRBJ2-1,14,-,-,CASSHPSSGNEQFF,TGCGCCAGCAGCCATCCATCCTCCGGTAATGAGCAGTTCTTC
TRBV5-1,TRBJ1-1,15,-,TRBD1,CASNGDRVLNTEAFF,TGCGCCAGCAACGGGGACAGGGTGTTGAACACTGAAGCTTTCTTT
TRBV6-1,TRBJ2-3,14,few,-,CASSLDKSTDTQYF,TGTGCCAGCAGCCTGGACAAAAGCACAGATACGCAGTATTTT
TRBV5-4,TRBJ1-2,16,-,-,CASCRTPDSANYGYTF,TGTGCCAGCTGCCGAACCCCGGACAGCGCTAACTATGGCTACACCTTC
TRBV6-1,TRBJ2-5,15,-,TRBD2,CASISGPSQRGTQYF,TGTGCCAGCATCTCAGGGCCATCCCAGCGGGGGACCCAGTACTTC
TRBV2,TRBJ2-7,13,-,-,CASSGQAGHEQYF,TGTGCCAGCAGTGGACAGGCAGGCCACGAGCAGTACTTC
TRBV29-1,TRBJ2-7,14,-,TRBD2,CSVEATSGRYEQYF,TGCAGCGTTGAAGCGACTAGCGGGAGGTACGAGCAGTACTTC
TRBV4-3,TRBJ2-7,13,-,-,CASSQGRSYEQYF,TGCGCCAGCAGCCAGGGGAGGTCCTACGAGCAGTACTTC
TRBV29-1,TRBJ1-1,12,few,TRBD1,CSVGTGYTEAFF,TGCAGCGTTGGGACAGGGTACACTGAAGCTTTCTTT
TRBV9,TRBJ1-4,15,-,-,CASSVGAGVEEKLFF,TGTGCCAGCAGCGTAGGTGCAGGGGTCGAGGAAAAACTGTTTTTT
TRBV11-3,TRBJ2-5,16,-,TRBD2,CASSPPGTGGRETQYF,TGTGCCAGCAGCCCCCCCGGGACGGGAGGGAGAGAGACCCAGTACTTC
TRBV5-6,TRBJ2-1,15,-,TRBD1,CASSRGTGGKNEQFF,TGTGCCAGCAGCAGAGGGACAGGGGGCAAGAATGAGCAGTTCTTC
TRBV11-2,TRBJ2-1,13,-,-,CASSLQPLSEQFF,TGTGCCAGCAGCTTACAACCTCTCAGTGAGCAGTTCTTC
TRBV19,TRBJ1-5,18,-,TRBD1,CASSKRSGQGYSNQPQHF,TGTGCCAGTAGTAAGCGCTCGGGACAGGGGTATAGCAATCAGCCCCAGCATTTT
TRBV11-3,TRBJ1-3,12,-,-,CASSPQWNTIYF,TGTGCCAGCAGCCCTCAGTGGAACACCATATATTTT
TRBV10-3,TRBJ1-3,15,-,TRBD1,CAISESSTGGNTIYF,TGTGCCATCAGTGAATCCTCGACAGGGGGAAACACCATATATTTT
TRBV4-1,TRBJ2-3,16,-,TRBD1,CASSRVTGGAEDTQYF,TGCGCCAGCAGCCGCGTAACAGGGGGCGCCGAAGATACGCAGTATTTT
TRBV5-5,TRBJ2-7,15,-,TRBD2,CASSFSRAGAYEQYF,TGTGCCAGCTCCTTTTCGAGAGCGGGGGCCTACGAGCAGTACTTC
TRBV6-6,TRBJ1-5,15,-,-,CASSTFGASNQPQHF,TGTGCCAGCAGTACCTTTGGGGCGAGCAATCAGCCCCAGCATTTT
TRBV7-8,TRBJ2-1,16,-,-,CASSFRSGARYNEQFF,TGTGCCAGCAGCTTTCGTTCAGGGGCGAGATACAATGAGCAGTTCTTC
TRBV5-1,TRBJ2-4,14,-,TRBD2,CASSGGLWKNIQYF,TGCGCCAGCAGCGGGGGACTATGGAAAAACATTCAGTACTTC
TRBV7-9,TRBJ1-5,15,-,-,CASSLGAGVNQPQHF,TGTGCCAGCAGCTTAGGGGCAGGGGTGAATCAGCCCCAGCATTTT
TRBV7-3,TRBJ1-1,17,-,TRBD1,CASSLTGPTGGNTEAFF,TGTGCCAGCAGCTTAACCGGGCCGACAGGGGGGAACACTGAAGCTTTCTTT
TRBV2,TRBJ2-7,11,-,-,CASSGQYEQYF,TGTGCCAGCAGTGGACAGTACGAGCAGTACTTC
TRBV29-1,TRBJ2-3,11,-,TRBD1,CSVEGDRVGYF,TGCAGCGTTGAAGGGGACAGGGTAGGGTATTTT
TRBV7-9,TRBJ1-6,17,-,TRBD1,CASRRILTGHYNSPLHF,TGTGCCAGCAGACGAATCCTGACAGGGCACTATAATTCACCCCTCCACTTT